This TCR beta chain was obtained from a study of Graves' ophthalmopathy and Graves' hyperthyroidism. V lost 4 bases and J lost 5; bases outside the gene matches: 4. CDR1 and CDR2 from the germline V gene are SNHLY and FYNNEI. The CDR3 covers 14 residues. Among the exclusions were patients with other autoimmune diseases, uncontrolled infections, pregnancy or lactation. Amplification of TCR beta CDR3 regions used RNA transcripts. An opening RT-PCR round employed HTBI primers and preceded a second-round multiplex PCR. TCRdb processed the multiplex PCR reads anew with MiXCR; each CDR3 protein has one entry. The repertoire holds approximately 150,000 distinct CDR3 sequences, under 45% seen once, with approximately 8.9% in the top ten.

The clonotype comes from a man aged 25 to 40 with Graves' ophthalmopathy. The sequenced material came from peripheral blood. The chain combines TRBV2 with TRBJ2-5; 10 bases agree with TRBD1. CDR3 in amino acids: CASSGTGGGETQYF. The CDR3, as DNA: TGTGCCAGCAGTGGGACAGGGGGAGGGGAGACCCAGTACTTC.